This T cell receptor beta chain was captured in a study of blood T cell repertoires in COVID-19. Whole-study context: Acute-phase and convalescent COVID-19 samples originated in the United States, Italy and Spain. PBMCs, B-cell-depleted T cells, or T cells were the source of the cDNA or gDNA that made up the material.

The length of the CDR3 is 15 residues. The germline V gene encodes CDR1 KGHSH and CDR2 LQKENI. Trimming at V came to 1 base and at J to 7 bases, leaving 3 bases not matched to a gene. Per the authors' pipeline: Reference gene primer amplification gave estimated nucleated cell counts. Generated by immunoSEQ multiplex PCR, the TCRdb table keeps only in-frame clones and is missing some. V and J calls and clone size are those listed in that table; D and trimming were worked out from the DNA. The table has about 180,000 clones, around 88% seen once; the top ten hold 3.5% to 5%. The chain has TRBV18 and TRBJ2-1; 11 nucleotides align to TRBD2. Sequenced material: peripheral blood. This TCR came from a woman younger than 45 with acute or convalescent COVID-19. This chain's CDR3 is CASSPQASGRNEQFF. For the CDR3, the DNA is TGTGCCAGCTCACCACAGGCTAGCGGGAGGAATGAGCAGTTCTTC. The full variable domain, rest sourced from reference TRBV18 and TRBJ2-1, is NAGVMQNPRHLVRRRGQEARLRCSPMKGHSHVYWYRQLPEEGLKFMVYLQKENIIDESGMPKERFSAEFPKEGPSILRIQQVVRGDSAAYFCASSPQASGRNEQFFGPGTRLTVL.